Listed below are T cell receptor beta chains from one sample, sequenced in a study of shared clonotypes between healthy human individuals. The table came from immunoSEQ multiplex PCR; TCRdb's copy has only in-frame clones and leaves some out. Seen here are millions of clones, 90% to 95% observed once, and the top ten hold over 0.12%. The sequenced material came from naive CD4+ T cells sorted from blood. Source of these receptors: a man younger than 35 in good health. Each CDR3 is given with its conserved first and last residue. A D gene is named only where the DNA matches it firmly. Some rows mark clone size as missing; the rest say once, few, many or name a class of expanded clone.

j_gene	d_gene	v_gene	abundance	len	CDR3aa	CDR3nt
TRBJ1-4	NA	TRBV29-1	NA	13	CSVATSTNEKLFF	TGCAGCGTCGCGACATCAACTAATGAAAAACTGTTTTTT
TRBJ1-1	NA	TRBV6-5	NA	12	CASSRGNTEAFF	TGTGCCAGCAGCCGGGGGAACACTGAAGCTTTCTTT
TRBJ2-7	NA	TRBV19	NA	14	CASSTTHGRYEQYF	TGTGCCAGTAGTACGACCCACGGACGCTACGAGCAGTACTTC
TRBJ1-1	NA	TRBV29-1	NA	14	CSVEAGQVNTEAFF	TGCAGCGTTGAAGCCGGACAAGTGAACACTGAAGCTTTCTTT
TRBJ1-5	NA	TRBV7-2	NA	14	CASSSQDSNQPQHF	TGTGCCAGCAGCTCCCAGGATAGCAATCAGCCCCAGCATTTT
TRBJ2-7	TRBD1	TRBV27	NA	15	CASSLRDRGLYEQYF	TGTGCCAGCAGTTTACGGGACAGGGGGCTATACGAGCAGTACTTC
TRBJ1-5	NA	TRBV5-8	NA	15	CASSFGQGSNQPQHF	TGTGCCAGCAGCTTTGGGCAGGGAAGCAATCAGCCCCAGCATTTT
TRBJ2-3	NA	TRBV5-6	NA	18	CASSPLARRGLVTDTQYF	TGTGCCAGCAGCCCTTTAGCGCGGCGGGGGCTGGTCACAGATACGCAGTATTTT
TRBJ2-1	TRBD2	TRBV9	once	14	CASSGTSAYNEQFF	TGTGCCAGCAGCGGGACTAGCGCTTACAATGAGCAGTTCTTC
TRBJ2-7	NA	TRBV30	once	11	CAWSGAYEQYF	TGTGCCTGGAGTGGAGCCTACGAGCAGTACTTC
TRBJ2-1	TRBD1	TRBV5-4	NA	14	CASSSSGQDYEQFF	TGTGCCAGCAGCTCCTCCGGACAGGATTATGAGCAGTTCTTC
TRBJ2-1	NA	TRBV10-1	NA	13	CASAPDSTMKQFF	TGCGCCAGCGCCCCCGATTCTACAATGAAGCAGTTCTTC
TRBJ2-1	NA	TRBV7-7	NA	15	CASSLAQSSYNEQFF	TGTGCTAGCAGCTTAGCGCAGAGCTCCTACAATGAGCAGTTCTTC
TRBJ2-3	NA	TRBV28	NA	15	CASGGLGGGTDTQYF	TGTGCCAGCGGGGGGCTAGGGGGCGGCACAGATACGCAGTATTTT
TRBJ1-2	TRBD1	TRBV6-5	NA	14	CASSHRDSPYGYTF	TGTGCCAGCAGCCACCGGGACAGCCCATATGGCTACACCTTC
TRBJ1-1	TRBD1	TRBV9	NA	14	CASSVSDRGAEAFF	TGTGCCAGCAGCGTTTCGGACAGGGGCGCTGAAGCTTTCTTT
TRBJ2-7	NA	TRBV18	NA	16	CASSQGTPSVLYEQYF	TGTGCCAGCTCACAGGGCACCCCGTCGGTCCTCTACGAGCAGTACTTC
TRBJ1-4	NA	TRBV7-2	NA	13	CASSLVAGEKLFF	TGTGCCAGCAGCTTAGTTGCAGGTGAAAAACTGTTTTTT
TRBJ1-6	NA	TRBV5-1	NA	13	CASSLSFDSPLHF	TGCGCCAGCAGCTTAAGTTTTGATTCACCCCTCCACTTT
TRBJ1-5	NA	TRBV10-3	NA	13	CAISDLSNQPQHF	TGTGCCATCAGTGATCTTAGCAATCAGCCCCAGCATTTT
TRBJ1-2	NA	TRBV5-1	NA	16	CASSLAPQMPNYGYTF	TGCGCCAGCAGCTTGGCCCCCCAGATGCCCAACTATGGCTACACCTTC
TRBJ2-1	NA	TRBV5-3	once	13	CARGRASPLEQFF	TGTGCCAGGGGCCGTGCTAGTCCGTTGGAGCAGTTCTTC